This passage covers 26 T cell receptor beta chains from one sample sequenced in a study of neoadjuvant anti-PD-1 for oral cavity cancer. Time point reported: after neoadjuvant nivolumab, at surgical resection. Profiling relied on immunoSEQ multiplex PCR, and the TCRdb table lists in-frame clones only, not all of them. The sample lists about 14,000 clones; roughly 73% were seen once. Sequences were derived from PBMCs, sampled after nivolumab (anti-PD-1) treatment. Receptors originate from a person aged 35 to 85 with oral cavity squamous cell carcinoma.

CDR3 protein: CASSFLGAKRKLFF. CDR3 bases: TGTGCCAGCAGTTTTTTGGGGGCAAAGAGGAAACTGTTTTTT. This rearrangement joins TRBV28 to TRBJ1-4; perhaps TRBD1 as D (6 bases). The V gene lost 3 bases and the J gene lost 11 bases, with 16 bases spanning the gap. The CDR3 length is 14 residues. Germline V gene data show CDR1 as MDHEN and CDR2 as SYDVKM.

J is TRBJ1-4 and V is TRBV9; D remains unclear. CDR3 length: 14 residues. CDR1 is SGDLS and CDR2 is YYNGEE in the germline V gene. The ends were cut back, 2 bases at V and 6 bases at J, with 11 bases in the middle. The CDR3 is CASSVAGDYEKLFF. For the CDR3, the DNA is TGTGCCAGCAGCGTGGCCGGGGATTATGAAAAACTGTTTTTT.

The V and J genes are TRBV28 and TRBJ1-4, with D perhaps matching TRBD1 (5 bases). V lost 5 bases to trimming and J lost 8 bases, with 9 bases between them. Per germline, CDR1 MDHEN and CDR2 SYDVKM. This CDR3 contains 12 residues. CDR3 bases: TGTGCCAGCAGTCGCGGGGCCGAAAAACTGTTTTTT. Its translation is CASSRGAEKLFF.

The chain carries TRBV13 and TRBJ2-2, with D unresolved. The CDR3 has 12 residues. Germline V CDR1 and CDR2: PRHDT, FYEKMQ (reference sequence). V was shortened by 4 bases and J by 6 bases, with 6 bases between the two germline ends. DNA of the CDR3: TGTGCCAGCAGCTCCCGCCCCGGGGAGCTGTTTTTT. Its protein product is CASSSRPGELFF.

The V gene is TRBV6-6, the J gene TRBJ1-5; possible D gene TRBD1, 6 bases. The CDR3 extends over 15 amino acids. V lost 4 bases and J lost 6, with 16 bases in between. Germline CDR1 MNHNY, CDR2 SVGAGI (reference sequence). CDR3 in amino acids: CASSWPGGQGQPQHF. The CDR3 coding sequence is TGTGCCAGCAGTTGGCCCGGGGGGCAGGGTCAGCCCCAGCATTTT.

The sample holds a few counts of this clone. The chain uses TRBV2 and TRBJ2-2; TRBD2 aligns across 12 bases. Germline assignment: CDR1 SNHLY and CDR2 FYNNEI. The junction had 1 base not matched to a gene; V was cut back by 7 bases and J by 1 base. The CDR3 extends over 15 amino acids. CDR3 in DNA: TGTGCCAGCATGGGACTAGCGGGGAACACCGGGGAGCTGTTTTTT. This gives the protein CASMGLAGNTGELFF.

J is TRBJ2-4 and V is TRBV6-5; D tentatively fits TRBD1 or TRBD2 (5 bases each). V lost 5 bases, J lost 4 bases, and 12 bases lay in between. Per germline, CDR1 MNHEY and CDR2 SVGAGI. The CDR3 consists of 14 residues. In DNA, the CDR3 is TGTGCCAGCAGTCCCACGGGGCTAAAAAACATTCAGTACTTC. It is translated as CASSPTGLKNIQYF.

This clone was found a few times. The V and J genes are TRBV6-5 and TRBJ1-3; 7 nucleotides agree with TRBD1. The ends lost 3 bases at V and 2 bases at J; junction bases unmatched: 1. CDR3 length equals 14 residues. Germline CDR1 MNHEY, CDR2 SVGAGI. The CDR3 region has the DNA TGTGCCAGCAGTTATGACAGGGCTGGAAACACCATATATTTT. Translation: CASSYDRAGNTIYF.

This sequence joins TRBV27 and TRBJ1-3; 7 nucleotides match TRBD1. Germline values: CDR1 MNHEY, CDR2 SMNVEV (reference sequence). V trimming: 6 bases; J trimming: 0 bases; junction bases outside the gene matches: 5. The CDR3 is 15 amino acids. The CDR3 spells CASSRRQGSGNTIYF. The CDR3 nucleotides read TGTGCCAGCAGCCGGAGACAGGGCTCTGGAAACACCATATATTTT.

This clone appeared a few times. In DNA, the CDR3 is TGTGCCAGCAGTTTATCAGGGCGAGCGGCCCTCGGTGACACCGGGGAGCTGTTTTTT. Amino acids: CASSLSGRAALGDTGELFF. The chain joins TRBV27 to TRBJ2-2; D is perhaps TRBD2 (5 bases). CDR1 MNHEY and CDR2 SMNVEV come from the germline V gene (reference sequence). The CDR3 is 19 amino acids. V lost 0 bases, J lost 3 bases, and 20 bases lay in between.

This clone was observed a few times. This chain uses TRBV2 with TRBJ2-3, with 7 positions matching TRBD2. This CDR3 has 15 residues. Trimming at V came to 6 bases and at J to 0 bases, leaving 6 bases not matched to a gene. Per germline, CDR1 SNHLY and CDR2 FYNNEI. The CDR3 bases are TGTGCCAGCAGACCCAGCGGGGTGAGCACAGATACGCAGTATTTT. It encodes CASRPSGVSTDTQYF. The complete variable domain, with remaining parts taken from reference TRBV2 and TRBJ2-3, reads EPEVTQTPSHQVTQMGQEVILRCVPISNHLYFYWYRQILGQKVEFLVSFYNNEISEKSEIFDDQFSVERPDGSNFTLKIRSTKLEDSAMYFCASRPSGVSTDTQYFGPGTRLTVL.

V is TRBV7-9 and J is TRBJ2-7; D might be TRBD2 (5 bases). Between the trimmed V and J ends, which lost 0 bases and 0 bases, there was a span of 9 bases. CDR3 size: 15 residues. In germline, CDR1 is SEHNR, CDR2 FQNEAQ (reference sequence). The CDR3 nucleotides are TGTGCCAGCAGCTTAGCCGGTGACTACTCCTACGAGCAGTACTTC. Translation gives CASSLAGDYSYEQYF.

The gene calls are TRBV10-3 and TRBJ2-5; a weak D match, TRBD1 (5 bases). The CDR3 sequence is 15 residues long. The V gene lost 3 bases and the J gene lost 4 bases, with 15 bases spanning the gap. Germline V lookup: CDR1 ENHRY, CDR2 SYGVKD. The CDR3 sequence is CAISDPTGARETQYF. The CDR3 nucleotides are TGTGCCATCAGTGACCCAACTGGGGCCAGAGAGACCCAGTACTTC.

This clone was detected a few times. The CDR3 loop is CASRGSTNTEAFF. The CDR3 bases are TGTGCCAGCAGAGGCAGTACAAACACTGAAGCTTTCTTT. The V and J genes are TRBV25-1 and TRBJ1-1, with D hard to call. This CDR3 spans 13 amino acids. Looked up from germline, CDR1 is MGHDK and CDR2 is SYGVNS. Trimming took off 6 bases at V and 2 bases at J, with 10 bases between the two ends.

The chain is built from TRBV21-1 and TRBJ1-4. TRBV21-1 is described as a pseudogene. The CDR3 contains 15 residues. CDR3 protein: CASIQRGGREEKLFF. As DNA, the CDR3 is TGTGCCAGCATCCAAAGAGGGGGGCGGGAAGAAAAACTGTTTTTT.

The CDR3 bases are TGTGCCAGCAGCGCGACAGGGAACGGCAATCAGCCCCAGCATTTT. Protein sequence: CASSATGNGNQPQHF. The chain carries TRBV9 and TRBJ1-5; 7 bases agree with TRBD1. Germline CDR1 SGDLS, CDR2 YYNGEE. Germline trimming cut 3 bases from V and 2 bases from J; bases unmatched to any gene: 5. The CDR3 has 15 amino acids. The full variable domain, in which reference TRBV9 and TRBJ1-5 provide the parts outside the CDR3, is DSGVTQTPKHLITATGQRVTLRCSPRSGDLSVYWYQQSLDQGLQFLIQYYNGEERAKGNILERFSAQQFPDLHSELNLSSLELGDSALYFCASSATGNGNQPQHFGDGTRLSIL.

The gene calls are TRBV5-4 and TRBJ2-1, with 7 bases that match TRBD1. The length of the CDR3 is 18 residues. Germline trimming cut 7 bases from V and 0 bases from J; bases unmatched to any gene: 16. Germline V gene data show CDR1 as SGHNT and CDR2 as YYREEE (reference sequence). The CDR3 loop is CASSLGTGQASSYNEQFF. The CDR3 nucleotides read TGTGCCAGCTCGTTGGGAACTGGACAGGCGAGCTCCTACAATGAGCAGTTCTTC.

This clone was seen only a few times. The DNA of the CDR3 is TGTGCCAGCAGTCTCGGGACAGGGGGTGATTGGCCCCAGCATTTT. Translation: CASSLGTGGDWPQHF. The rearrangement links TRBV27 to TRBJ1-5; 11 nucleotides line up with TRBD1. The CDR3 has 15 amino acids. V was clipped by 5 bases and J by 9 bases; unmatched bases: 9. The V gene's germline CDR1 is MNHEY and CDR2 SMNVEV (reference sequence).

The chain recombines TRBV19 with TRBJ1-5, with D uncertain. Trimming stripped 5 bases from V and 7 bases from J, with 15 bases between. The germline V gene has CDR1 LNHDA and CDR2 SQIVND (reference sequence). The CDR3 spans 14 residues. The CDR3 sequence: CASSSPLEPQPQHF. The CDR3 DNA follows: TGTGCCAGTAGTTCGCCGTTGGAACCCCAGCCCCAGCATTTT.

This chain's CDR3 is CASSYSGVDQPQHF. In DNA, the CDR3 is TGTGCCAGCAGTTACTCGGGGGTGGATCAGCCCCAGCATTTT. The rearrangement uses TRBV6-6 and TRBJ1-5, with D perhaps matching TRBD1 (5 bases). Between the trimmed V and J ends, which lost 0 bases and 5 bases, there was a span of 8 bases. The CDR3 totals 14 residues. Germline V gene lookup returns CDR1 MNHNY and CDR2 SVGAGI (reference sequence).

The rearrangement joins TRBV6-1 to TRBJ1-1; D unresolved. This CDR3 region has 12 residues. Trimming shortened V by 5 bases and J by 7 bases, and 11 bases separated the two germline ends. Germline loops: CDR1 MNHNS, CDR2 SASEGT. DNA for the CDR3: TGTGCCAGCAGTTGGATAGGTTATGAAGCTTTCTTT. This gives the protein CASSWIGYEAFF.

V usage is TRBV18 and J usage is TRBJ2-3; 7 bases fit TRBD1. This CDR3 is 14 amino acids long. V lost 6 bases and J lost 7; bases outside the gene matches: 10. CDR1 KGHSH and CDR2 LQKENI come from the germline V gene. CDR3 in amino acids: CASSSLQGVNTQYF. CDR3 in DNA: TGTGCCAGCTCTTCCCTCCAGGGGGTAAATACGCAGTATTTT.

The chain links TRBV9 to TRBJ2-7; no definite D call. The CDR3 has 13 amino acids. Trimming pared 4 bases from V and 8 bases from J, leaving 16 bases between. The V gene's germline CDR1 is SGDLS and CDR2 YYNGEE. Here the CDR3 DNA reads TGTGCCAGCAGCCACCCCAGCCAACTAAAGCAGTACTTC. This encodes CASSHPSQLKQYF. Full variable domain (remainder filled in from reference TRBV9 and TRBJ2-7): DSGVTQTPKHLITATGQRVTLRCSPRSGDLSVYWYQQSLDQGLQFLIQYYNGEERAKGNILERFSAQQFPDLHSELNLSSLELGDSALYFCASSHPSQLKQYFGPGTRLTVT.

The V and J genes are TRBV29-1 and TRBJ1-1; perhaps TRBD1 as D (6 bases). The germline V and J ends were trimmed by 3 bases and 6 bases, with 17 bases remaining between them. Germline V gene sequence: CDR1 SQVTM, CDR2 ANQGSEA. This CDR3 has 14 amino acids. The CDR3 is CSVEGAGARPEAFF. The CDR3, as DNA: TGCAGCGTTGAGGGGGCCGGGGCAAGACCTGAAGCTTTCTTT.

The chain couples TRBV15 to TRBJ2-2; no definite D call. The ends were cut back, 5 bases at V and 6 bases at J, with 10 bases in the middle. CDR1 is LNHNV and CDR2 is YYDKDF in the germline V gene (reference sequence). There are 13 residues in the CDR3. The CDR3 nucleotides are TGTGCCACCAGCCTCGGACGGGCCGGGGAGCTGTTTTTT. It is translated as CATSLGRAGELFF.

The chain links TRBV27 to TRBJ2-7; 7 bases align to TRBD1. CDR1 is MNHEY and CDR2 is SMNVEV in the germline V gene (reference sequence). There are 14 residues in the CDR3. Germline trimming cut 4 bases from V and 4 bases from J; bases unmatched to any gene: 7. Here the CDR3 reads CASSSHGQVYEQYF. The CDR3 DNA reads TGTGCCAGCAGTTCCCACGGACAGGTATACGAGCAGTACTTC.